Shown below are 20 T cell receptor beta chains from a single sample sequenced in a study of T cell responses to AZD1222 COVID-19 vaccine. Repertoires were generated with immunoSEQ multiplex PCR, while TCRdb's copy carries only in-frame clones and drops some. This sample has about 97,000 clones; 85% to 90% occur once, and the top ten carry approximately 7%. Source: peripheral blood, taken on day 0 of AZD1222 vaccination. The receptors here all came from an adult in good health.

The genes are TRBV27 and TRBJ1-4, with 8 nucleotides matching TRBD1. CDR3 size: 14 residues. V lost 3 bases, J lost 10 bases, and 7 bases stayed unmatched. Germline V gene lookup returns CDR1 MNHEY and CDR2 SMNVEV (reference sequence). The CDR3 loop reads CASSFLGQGGKLFF. CDR3 in DNA: TGTGCCAGCAGTTTCCTCGGACAGGGCGGAAAACTGTTTTTT.

This chain connects TRBV7-2 to TRBJ1-1; a weak D match, TRBD1 (5 bases). This CDR3 spans 15 amino acids. V was pared by 1 base and J by 5 bases, with 14 bases between. Germline V gives CDR1 SGHTA, CDR2 FQGNSA. CDR3: CASSLGSGMDTEAFF. CDR3 coding DNA: TGTGCCAGCAGCTTAGGATCAGGGATGGATACTGAAGCTTTCTTT.

The J gene is TRBJ1-2, the V gene TRBV10-3; TRBD1 matches at 7 bases. V lost 0 bases, J lost 8 bases, and 12 bases stayed unmatched. The germline gives CDR1 ENHRY, CDR2 SYGVKD. The length of the CDR3 is 16 residues. In nucleotides, the CDR3 is TGTGCCATCAGTGAGTCGTCGGCAGGGGGTTGGCGCGGCTACACCTTC. It is translated as CAISESSAGGWRGYTF.

The rearrangement joins TRBV5-1 to TRBJ2-7; a weak D match, TRBD1 (5 bases). Germline CDR1 is SGHRS and CDR2 is YFSETQ. Deletions cut 0 bases from V and 5 bases from J, with 12 bases between. The CDR3 totals 14 residues. CDR3 coding DNA: TGCGCCAGCAGCTTGGCCCCAGGGAACCACGAGCAGTACTTC. Its protein is CASSLAPGNHEQYF.

The J gene is TRBJ2-3, the V gene TRBV5-1; 7 bases line up with TRBD1. CDR3 length: 14 amino acids. Germline trimming cut 4 bases from V and 0 bases from J; bases unmatched to any gene: 2. Germline values: CDR1 SGHRS, CDR2 YFSETQ. CDR3 DNA sequence: TGCGCCAGCAGCCCGGGACAGAGCACAGATACGCAGTATTTT. Its translation is CASSPGQSTDTQYF.

The gene calls are TRBV18 and TRBJ2-2, with D possibly being TRBD1 or TRBD2 (5 bases each). Trimming removed 3 bases from V and 8 bases from J, with 10 bases in between. Germline loops: CDR1 KGHSH, CDR2 LQKENI. The CDR3 spans 13 residues. CDR3 in amino acids: CASSPGRPGELFF. The CDR3 nucleotides read TGTGCCAGCTCACCGGGACGGCCAGGGGAGCTGTTTTTT.

This clone showed up just once. V is TRBV7-2 and J is TRBJ2-7, with TRBD1 matching 9 bases. The CDR3 is 15 amino acids. Per germline, CDR1 SGHTA and CDR2 FQGNSA. V was pared by 5 bases and J by 1 base, with 6 bases of the junction left unmatched. CDR3 sequence reads: CASSNNRGLSYEQYF. For the CDR3, the DNA is TGTGCCAGCAGCAACAACAGGGGGCTGTCCTACGAGCAGTACTTC.

This rearrangement joins TRBV27 to TRBJ1-1, with D possibly matching TRBD1 (6 bases). The CDR3 runs 14 residues. The germline V gene encodes CDR1 MNHEY and CDR2 SMNVEV (reference sequence). V was cut by 5 bases and J by 1 base, with 11 bases left in between. The CDR3 nucleotides are TGTGCCAGCAGTAAACAGGGAGCGAACACTGAAGCTTTCTTT. Its translation: CASSKQGANTEAFF.

This chain links TRBV5-1 with TRBJ2-7; 10 positions match TRBD2. The CDR3 runs 17 residues. V dropped 2 bases and J dropped 0; count of bases not matched to a gene: 8. Germline loops: CDR1 SGHRS, CDR2 YFSETQ. The CDR3 bases are TGCGCCAGCAGCTTAAGATTAGCGGGAGGTCCCTCCTACGAGCAGTACTTC. It encodes CASSLRLAGGPSYEQYF.

The V call is TRBV10-1, the J call TRBJ1-2; 12 nucleotides agree with TRBD1. Germline V CDR1 and CDR2: WNHNN, SYGVQD (reference sequence). The V segment lost 3 bases and the J segment 2 bases; nucleotides outside the gene matches: 7. The CDR3 totals 17 residues. This chain's CDR3 is CASSERDRGRPNYGYTF. The CDR3 DNA sequence: TGCGCCAGCAGTGAACGGGACAGGGGGCGCCCAAACTATGGCTACACCTTC.

The chain has TRBV5-1 and TRBJ1-1; no firm D call. Germline lookup yields CDR1 SGHRS and CDR2 YFSETQ. V lost 4 bases and J lost 6, with 16 bases in between. This CDR3 contains 14 residues. The CDR3 bases are TGCGCCAGCAGCCCCGTGTCCTCTGGGGCTGAAGCTTTCTTT. Its translation is CASSPVSSGAEAFF. The full variable domain, in which reference TRBV5-1 and TRBJ1-1 provide the parts outside the CDR3, is KAGVTQTPRYLIKTRGQQVTLSCSPISGHRSVSWYQQTPGQGLQFLFEYFSETQRNKGNFPGRFSGRQFSNSRSEMNVSTLELGDSALYLCASSPVSSGAEAFFGQGTRLTVV.

J is TRBJ1-6 and V is TRBV25-1; D is unclear. The length of the CDR3 is 13 residues. The V and J ends lost 3 bases and 7 bases respectively, with 7 bases between them. Germline assignment: CDR1 MGHDK and CDR2 SYGVNS. For the CDR3, the DNA is TGTGCCAGCAGTGATCAGTGGAATTCACCCCTCCACTTT. Translation gives CASSDQWNSPLHF.

Points on this clone: This same CDR3 is encoded by further DNA sequences in the sample. V is TRBV5-4 and J is TRBJ2-5, with 13 bases matching TRBD2. Looked up from germline, CDR1 is SGHNT and CDR2 is YYREEE (reference sequence). The CDR3 covers 17 residues. Germline trimming cut 0 bases from V and 2 bases from J; bases unmatched to any gene: 4. The chain's CDR3 is CASSLGLAGGGQETQYF. The CDR3 coding sequence is TGTGCCAGCAGCTTGGGACTAGCGGGAGGCGGGCAAGAGACCCAGTACTTC. The variable domain in full, with the rest retrieved from reference TRBV5-4 and TRBJ2-5, is ETGVTQSPTHLIKTRGQQVTLRCSSQSGHNTVSWYQQALGQGPQFIFQYYREEENGRGNFPPRFSGLQFPNYSSELNVNALELDDSALYLCASSLGLAGGGQETQYFGPGTRLLVL.

The rearrangement joins TRBV29-1 to TRBJ1-1; 8 nucleotides match TRBD1. The V and J ends lost 3 bases and 3 bases, in that order; junction bases with no gene match: 3. Germline V lookup: CDR1 SQVTM, CDR2 ANQGSEA. The CDR3 runs to 13 residues. The CDR3, as DNA: TGCAGCGTTGAGGGACAGGAACACACTGAAGCTTTCTTT. Translating gives CSVEGQEHTEAFF.

The V call is TRBV19, the J call TRBJ1-2, with a tentative D call TRBD1 (5 bases). Germline values: CDR1 LNHDA, CDR2 SQIVND (reference sequence). V was clipped by 5 bases and J by 3 bases, with 10 bases between them. The CDR3 covers 13 residues. In DNA, the CDR3 is TGTGCCAGTAGTGAGGGGTTGGACTATGGCTACACCTTC. Amino acid sequence: CASSEGLDYGYTF.

The chain has TRBV5-4 and TRBJ2-1; TRBD1 or TRBD2 may be the D gene (6 bases each). The CDR3 extends over 13 amino acids. CDR1 is SGHNT and CDR2 is YYREEE in the germline V gene (reference sequence). V was trimmed by 0 bases and J by 9 bases, leaving 10 bases between them. The DNA of the CDR3 is TGTGCCAGCAGCTTGGAGGGGGGAGGTGAGCAGTTCTTC. The encoded protein is CASSLEGGGEQFF.

The rearrangement uses TRBV5-4 and TRBJ1-2; 7 bases match TRBD1. CDR1 and CDR2 (germline): SGHNT, YYREEE (reference sequence). The V and J ends lost 3 bases and 2 bases, in that order; junction bases with no gene match: 1. This CDR3 comprises 13 residues. The CDR3 sequence: CASSSTGNYGYTF. CDR3 nucleotide sequence: TGTGCCAGCAGCTCGACAGGGAACTATGGCTACACCTTC.

In its sample, this clone was seen once. The chain has TRBV7-9 and TRBJ2-1; 15 bases match TRBD2. Germline-derived CDR1 and CDR2 are SEHNR and FQNEAQ (reference sequence). The trim removed 5 bases at V and 5 bases at J, leaving 7 bases unmatched. The CDR3 contains 17 residues. The CDR3 nucleotides read TGTGCCAGCAGCCCCGGACTAGCGGGAGGGCCCAACAATGAGCAGTTCTTC. This codes for CASSPGLAGGPNNEQFF.

The chain links TRBV3-1 (or the pseudogene TRBV3-2) to TRBJ1-2; no clear D gene. V was clipped by 4 bases and J by 8 bases, with 11 bases between them. The germline V gene encodes CDR1 LGHDT and CDR2 YNNKEL (reference sequence). The CDR3 totals 12 residues. The CDR3 reads CASSLPTGGYTF. The CDR3 DNA sequence: TGTGCCAGCAGCCTCCCCACTGGGGGCTACACCTTC.

The chain couples TRBV4-3 to TRBJ1-2; 7 bases fit TRBD1. The ends lost 1 base at V and 7 bases at J; junction bases unmatched: 9. Germline CDR1 reads LGHNA; CDR2 reads YSLEER. This CDR3 spans 15 amino acids. CDR3 DNA: TGCGCCAGCAGCCAAGCAGGGGGAACAAGTTCTGGCTACACCTTC. Its protein product is CASSQAGGTSSGYTF.